Shown below are 5 T cell receptor beta chains from a single sample sequenced in a study of CD8 T cells in Susac syndrome. Reverse transcription of roughly 0.45 to 1 ug RNA was performed with random hexamers. TCRdb re-called the immunoSEQ multiplex PCR reads with MiXCR, one entry per CDR3 protein. The table lists about 130,000 distinct CDR3 sequences, 85% to 95% of them singletons. The specimen sequenced was CD8+ T cells from PBMCs. These TCRs come from a human donor with multiple sclerosis.

The chain recombines TRBV28 with TRBJ2-3, with TRBD1 as a possible D gene (5 bases). Germline V CDR1 and CDR2: MDHEN, SYDVKM. The V end lost 5 bases, the J end lost 1 base, and 19 bases lay between the germline ends. This CDR3 region has 17 residues. In DNA, the CDR3 is TGTGCCAGCAGTCCATGGGGCACCCCGAAGGGCACAGATACGCAGTATTTT. Translated, it gives CASSPWGTPKGTDTQYF.

CDR3 in DNA: TGCAGTGCTAGAGATCTCCAGGGGACGTATAGCAATCAGCCCCAGCATTTT. This codes for CSARDLQGTYSNQPQHF. The chain joins TRBV20-1 to TRBJ1-5, with D maybe TRBD1 (6 bases). V dropped 0 bases and J dropped 0 bases, with 15 bases sitting between them. Per the germline V gene, CDR1 is DFQATT and CDR2 is SNEGSKA (reference sequence). This CDR3 is built from 17 residues.

In its sample, this clonotype was seen a few times. This chain connects TRBV5-6 to TRBJ2-3; a possible D gene is TRBD2 (7 bases). Germline lookup yields CDR1 SGHDT and CDR2 YYEEEE. This CDR3 contains 15 residues. V shed 0 bases and J shed 3 bases, with 11 bases lying between them. The CDR3 region has the DNA TGTGCCAGCAGCTTGGCGGGGGGCTCGACAGATACGCAGTATTTT. It encodes CASSLAGGSTDTQYF. Supplemented by reference TRBV5-6 and TRBJ2-3, the full variable domain reads DAGVTQSPTHLIKTRGQQVTLRCSPKSGHDTVSWYQQALGQGPQFIFQYYEEEERQRGNFPDRFSGHQFPNYSSELNVNALLLGDSALYLCASSLAGGSTDTQYFGPGTRLTVL.

A few counts support this clonotype. The rearrangement links TRBV7-9 to TRBJ2-1; D ambiguous. Germline V gene data show CDR1 as SEHNR and CDR2 as FQNEAQ (reference sequence). V dropped 3 bases and J dropped 0 bases, with 9 bases sitting between them. CDR3 length: 15 residues. The CDR3 region has the DNA TGTGCCAGCAGCTTCCCCAGCCGCTCCTACAATGAGCAGTTCTTC. Translated, it gives CASSFPSRSYNEQFF.

This CDR3 reads CASSLPGSPTGELFF. The DNA of the CDR3 is TGTGCCAGCAGCTTACCAGGCAGTCCAACCGGGGAGCTGTTTTTT. V usage is TRBV7-9 and J usage is TRBJ2-2; D uncertain. This CDR3 region has 15 residues. Trimming stripped 2 bases from V and 5 bases from J, with 12 bases between. Per the germline V gene, CDR1 is SEHNR and CDR2 is FQNEAQ (reference sequence). The whole variable domain, filled in from reference TRBV7-9 and TRBJ2-2, reads DTGVSQNPRHKITKRGQNVTFRCDPISEHNRLYWYRQTLGQGPEFLTYFQNEAQLEKSRLLSDRFSAERPKGSFSTLEIQRTEQGDSAMYLCASSLPGSPTGELFFGEGSRLTVL.